Shown below are 26 T cell receptor beta chains from a single sample sequenced in a study of CD8 T cells in ankylosing spondylitis. No antigens are known for them. Broader study findings: Made up of roughly 8 highly homologous variants, a TCR beta motif appeared characteristic of ankylosing spondylitis blood.

TCRdb passed the 5' RACE reads through MiXCR, listing each CDR3 protein once. The data contain about 840,000 distinct CDR3 sequences, 10% to 15% of them seen just once; the ten biggest clones take up roughly 0.51%. The sequenced sample consisted of blood, either unsorted or a sorted T cell fraction (not recorded which). These TCRs come from a male donor with ankylosing spondylitis.

The rearrangement uses TRBV7-2 and TRBJ2-5; D unresolved. The germline V gene has CDR1 SGHTA and CDR2 FQGNSA. CDR3 length equals 14 residues. V lost 3 bases to trimming and J lost 10 bases, with 18 bases between them. The CDR3 DNA reads as TGTGCCAGCAGCTTGAGTGGCAGGAACTACAACCAGTACTTC. Its translation is CASSLSGRNYNQYF.

The gene calls are TRBV24-1 and TRBJ2-6; possible D gene TRBD1, 7 bases. This CDR3 region has 19 residues. Per germline, CDR1 KGHDR and CDR2 SFDVKD. V was trimmed by 4 bases and J by 0 bases, leaving 18 bases between them. The CDR3 coding sequence is TGTGCCACCAGTGACGCCAGGGGGGCCCTAGGCTCTGGGGCCAACGTCCTGACTTTC. Amino acids: CATSDARGALGSGANVLTF.

In its sample, this clonotype was seen many times. Germline and junction disagree at one end, which may indicate a read error. The gene calls are TRBV5-1 and TRBJ2-7; D possibly corresponds to TRBD2 (6 bases). CDR1 SGHRS and CDR2 YFSETQ come from the germline V gene. The CDR3 extends over 13 amino acids. The CDR3 bases are TGTGCCAGCAGTTTGGGAGGAGACTACGAGCAGTACTTC. Protein: CASSLGGDYEQYF. Combining the CDR3 with reference TRBV5-1 and TRBJ2-7 gives the whole variable domain KAGVTQTPRYLIKTRGQQVTLSCSPISGHRSVSWYQQTPGQGLQFLFEYFSETQRNKGNFPGRFSGRQFSNSRSEMNVSTLELGDSALYLCASSLGGDYEQYFGPGTRLTVT.

This clonotype was found a few times. The chain recombines TRBV7-8 with TRBJ1-6; the D gene is possibly TRBD1 (5 bases). This CDR3 is built from 13 residues. V gave up 3 bases and J gave up 10 bases, with 10 bases separating them. Germline CDR1 reads SGHVS; CDR2 reads FQNEAQ. The CDR3 loop is CASSFSQGSPLHF. The CDR3 DNA reads TGTGCCAGCAGCTTTTCCCAGGGCTCACCCCTCCACTTT.

This clonotype came up many times. J is TRBJ1-5 and V is TRBV6-2 or TRBV6-3; 7 nucleotides align to TRBD1. The ends lost 6 bases at V and 4 bases at J; junction bases unmatched: 12. The CDR3 sequence is 16 residues long. Germline loops: CDR1 MNHEY, CDR2 SVGEGT. CDR3 nucleotides: TGTGCCAGCAGAGACAGGGATCGAGCCTATAATCAGCCCCAGCATTTT. It specifies CASRDRDRAYNQPQHF.

This clonotype was seen a few times. The chain employs TRBV5-5 and TRBJ2-7; D perhaps matches TRBD1 (6 bases). Germline CDR1 reads SGHKS; CDR2 reads YYEKEE (reference sequence). The CDR3 is 15 amino acids. V dropped 4 bases and J dropped 0 bases, with 14 bases sitting between them. The CDR3 reads CASSAGQWSSYEQYF. The DNA of the CDR3 is TGTGCCAGCAGCGCCGGACAGTGGAGCTCCTACGAGCAGTACTTC.

This clonotype was recorded a few times. The gene calls are TRBV15 and TRBJ2-1, with D possibly being TRBD2 (5 bases). This CDR3 has 15 amino acids. CDR1 is LNHNV and CDR2 is YYDKDF in the germline V gene (reference sequence). Trimming cost V 0 bases and J 9 bases, with 15 bases left between them. CDR3 residues: CATSRDPLIGIEQFF. The CDR3 DNA reads TGTGCCACCAGCAGAGATCCCCTGATCGGGATTGAGCAGTTCTTC. The full variable domain, its missing parts supplied by reference TRBV15 and TRBJ2-1, is DAMVIQNPRYQVTQFGKPVTLSCSQTLNHNVMYWYQQKSSQAPKLLFHYYDKDFNNEADTPDNFQSRRPNTSFCFLDIRSPGLGDTAMYLCATSRDPLIGIEQFFGPGTRLTVL.

The chain recombines TRBV20-1 with TRBJ2-1; D gene unclear. This CDR3 has 14 amino acids. The ends were cut back, 3 bases at V and 1 base at J, with 10 bases in the middle. Per the germline V gene, CDR1 is DFQATT and CDR2 is SNEGSKA (reference sequence). The CDR3 region is CSASDGVSYNEQFF. The CDR3 nucleotides are TGCAGTGCTAGTGACGGTGTTTCCTACAATGAGCAGTTCTTC.

V usage is TRBV20-1 and J usage is TRBJ1-4; D not certain. Germline lookup yields CDR1 DFQATT and CDR2 SNEGSKA (reference sequence). The V and J ends lost 8 bases and 0 bases respectively, with 10 bases between them. The CDR3 extends over 13 amino acids. Here the CDR3 DNA reads TGCAGTCCCTGGCTAGCAACTAATGAAAAACTGTTTTTT. Encoded protein: CSPWLATNEKLFF.

This clonotype was found many times. CDR3 in DNA: TGTGCCATCAGTCCCGGGACTAGCGGGAGAACCTACGAGCAGTACTTC. It specifies CAISPGTSGRTYEQYF. This chain uses TRBV10-3 with TRBJ2-7, with 14 bases matching TRBD2. The CDR3 spans 16 residues. V shed 5 bases and J 2 bases; nucleotides not matched to a gene: 5. CDR1 and CDR2 from the germline V gene are ENHRY and SYGVKD.

The J gene is TRBJ2-7, the V gene TRBV12-3 or TRBV12-4; D is perhaps TRBD1 or TRBD2 (6 bases each). The CDR3 is 14 amino acids. V shed 2 bases and J shed 7 bases, with 15 bases lying between them. The CDR3 bases are TGTGCCAGCAGTTTACCCCCAGGGGCGGGGGAGCAGTACTTC. It specifies CASSLPPGAGEQYF.

This clonotype was detected many times. V is TRBV6-5 and J is TRBJ1-1, with D perhaps matching TRBD1 (6 bases). The ends were cut back, 3 bases at V and 1 base at J, with 9 bases in the middle. The CDR3 consists of 14 residues. CDR1 and CDR2 (germline): MNHEY, SVGAGI. The CDR3 protein is CASSYGGANTEAFF. CDR3 DNA sequence: TGTGCCAGCAGTTATGGGGGGGCGAACACTGAAGCTTTCTTT.

This clonotype has more than one count but fewer than ten. The rearrangement uses TRBV6-5 and TRBJ2-1, with D possibly matching TRBD1 (5 bases). Germline values: CDR1 MNHEY, CDR2 SVGAGI. This CDR3 is built from 14 residues. V lost 0 bases, J lost 4 bases, and 7 bases lay in between. The DNA for the CDR3 is TGTGCCAGCAGTTACTCTAGACAGTACAATGAGCAGTTCTTC. This codes for CASSYSRQYNEQFF.

This clonotype was observed a few times. The chain carries TRBV2 and TRBJ2-3; no clear D gene. Trimming removed 4 bases from V and 2 bases from J, with 4 bases in between. Germline V gives CDR1 SNHLY, CDR2 FYNNEI. The CDR3 sequence is 12 residues long. In nucleotides, the CDR3 is TGTGCCAGCAGTGGCGACACAGATACGCAGTATTTT. Translation: CASSGDTDTQYF.

This sequence joins TRBV4-2 and TRBJ2-7, with TRBD1 matching 10 bases. J gave up 7 bases and V 2 bases, and 8 bases lay outside the gene matches. Per the germline V gene, CDR1 is LGHNA and CDR2 is YNFKEQ. There are 15 residues in the CDR3. The CDR3 spells CASSQPGTGVVEQYF. The CDR3, as DNA: TGTGCCAGCAGCCAACCCGGGACAGGGGTTGTTGAGCAGTACTTC.

The rearrangement uses TRBV24-1 and TRBJ1-2; TRBD1 is a possible D gene (5 bases). The CDR3 spans 15 residues. V dropped 7 bases and J dropped 2 bases, with 16 bases sitting between them. Germline loops: CDR1 KGHDR, CDR2 SFDVKD. This chain's CDR3 is CATSPGRWGNYGYTF. DNA for the CDR3: TGTGCCACCAGCCCGGGCAGGTGGGGGAACTATGGCTACACCTTC.

This clonotype has only one observation. V usage is TRBV10-3 and J usage is TRBJ1-5, with a weak D call TRBD1 (5 bases). The CDR3 has 14 amino acids. V lost 5 bases and J 5 bases, leaving 13 bases between the germline ends. CDR1 is ENHRY, CDR2 SYGVKD, per germline. The CDR3 is CAISQTANDQPQHF. The DNA of the CDR3 is TGTGCCATCAGTCAGACAGCAAACGATCAGCCCCAGCATTTT.

This clonotype was observed a few times. This chain uses TRBV12-3 or TRBV12-4 with TRBJ2-3; a weak D match, TRBD2 (6 bases). This CDR3 contains 15 residues. With 8 bases removed from V and 1 base from J, the gap between germline ends came to 16 bases. This CDR3 reads CASRTSGLRTDTQYF. Written as DNA, the CDR3 is TGTGCCAGCCGCACCTCGGGACTTCGCACAGATACGCAGTATTTT.

The chain joins TRBV6-1 to TRBJ1-2; unclear D gene. Germline CDR1 MNHNS, CDR2 SASEGT. Between the trimmed V and J ends, which lost 1 base and 4 bases, there was a span of 13 bases. The CDR3 runs to 15 residues. DNA of the CDR3: TGTGCCAGCAGTGAAGGTCCGGGCGCGAGCTATGGCTACACCTTC. It specifies CASSEGPGASYGYTF.

This clonotype was counted a few times. V gene TRBV12-3 or TRBV12-4 combines with J gene TRBJ1-4; 8 nucleotides agree with TRBD1. Trimming took 7 bases from V and 8 from J; bases not matched to a gene: 3. This CDR3 is 12 amino acids long. CDR3 DNA sequence: TGTGCCAGCACCAGACAGGGGGAAAAACTGTTTTTT. Its protein is CASTRQGEKLFF.

The chain is built from TRBV12-3 or TRBV12-4 and TRBJ2-2, with 7 bases identical to TRBD1. V lost 5 bases and J lost 4; bases outside the gene matches: 16. The CDR3 extends over 18 amino acids. The CDR3 is CASSPQVPGTVGTGELFF. The CDR3 coding sequence is TGTGCCAGCAGTCCTCAAGTACCCGGGACAGTTGGCACCGGGGAGCTGTTTTTT.

This clonotype occurred many times. J is TRBJ2-3 and V is TRBV6-1, with D uncertain. The CDR3 sequence is 15 residues long. V was clipped by 5 bases and J by 0 bases, with 12 bases between them. Per germline, CDR1 MNHNS and CDR2 SASEGT. DNA of the CDR3: TGTGCCAGCAGTCCTTGGATTCAAAGCACAGATACGCAGTATTTT. Translating it yields CASSPWIQSTDTQYF.

This clonotype was seen ten or more times. The CDR3 coding sequence is TGTGCCAGCAGCAGCGACGGACAGCCCCAGCATTTT. It yields the protein CASSSDGQPQHF. This chain connects TRBV12-3 or TRBV12-4 to TRBJ1-5; no firm D call. This CDR3 comprises 12 residues. V was trimmed by 6 bases and J by 7 bases, leaving 10 bases between them.

This clonotype was recorded many times. The chain couples TRBV29-1 to TRBJ1-1, with D possibly being TRBD1 (5 bases). This CDR3 comprises 15 residues. V was pared by 5 bases and J by 0 bases, with 16 bases between. Germline loops: CDR1 SQVTM, CDR2 ANQGSEA. This CDR3 is CSVRPGWGMNTEAFF. DNA of the CDR3: TGCAGCGTTCGTCCAGGGTGGGGAATGAACACTGAAGCTTTCTTT. Looking up the rest from reference TRBV29-1 and TRBJ1-1 gives the full variable domain: SAVISQKPSRDICQRGTSLTIQCQVDSQVTMMFWYRQQPGQSLTLIATANQGSEATYESGFVIDKFPISRPNLTFSTLTVSNMSPEDSSIYLCSVRPGWGMNTEAFFGQGTRLTVV.

This clonotype showed up just a few times. The chain uses TRBV24-1 and TRBJ2-1, with TRBD2 as a possible D gene (6 bases). The CDR3 sequence is 14 residues long. V shed 4 bases and J shed 8 bases, with 14 bases lying between them. The germline V gene has CDR1 KGHDR and CDR2 SFDVKD. The CDR3: CATSEPLTGDEQFF. CDR3 coding DNA: TGTGCCACCAGTGAGCCCCTGACGGGGGATGAGCAGTTCTTC.

The CDR3 here is CASSLAGSEETQYF. The DNA of the CDR3 is TGCGCCAGCAGCTTGGCCGGTAGCGAAGAGACCCAGTACTTC. The chain joins TRBV5-1 to TRBJ2-5; a weak D match, TRBD2 (5 bases). With 0 bases removed from V and 3 bases from J, the gap between germline ends came to 9 bases. CDR1 is SGHRS and CDR2 is YFSETQ in the germline V gene. The CDR3 has 14 amino acids.